The subject of this entry is one T cell receptor beta chain. The sample comes from a study of early T cells in non-severe SARS-CoV-2 infection. The germline V gene encodes CDR1 SGHTA and CDR2 FQGNSA. CDR3 length: 15 amino acids. V trimming: 1 base; J trimming: 4 bases; junction bases outside the gene matches: 4. TCRdb reanalysed the 5' RACE reads using MiXCR and keeps one entry per CDR3 protein. The data show just over 80,000 distinct CDR3 sequences, around 13% seen once. The sequenced sample was whole blood. The clonotype was recovered from an adult who was a healthcare worker with PCR-confirmed SARS-CoV-2 infection or an uninfected control (not recorded which). This chain joins TRBV7-2 and TRBJ2-5; TRBD1 aligns across 9 bases. The CDR3, as DNA: TGTGCCAGCAGCTTAGACAGGGGGCGCGGAGAGACCCAGTACTTC. Amino acid sequence: CASSLDRGRGETQYF. Full variable domain (outside the CDR3, taken from reference TRBV7-2 and TRBJ2-5): GAGVSQSPSNKVTEKGKDVELRCDPISGHTALYWYRQSLGQGLEFLIYFQGNSAPDKSGLPSDRFSAERTGGSVSTLTIQRTQQEDSAVYLCASSLDRGRGETQYFGPGTRLLVL.